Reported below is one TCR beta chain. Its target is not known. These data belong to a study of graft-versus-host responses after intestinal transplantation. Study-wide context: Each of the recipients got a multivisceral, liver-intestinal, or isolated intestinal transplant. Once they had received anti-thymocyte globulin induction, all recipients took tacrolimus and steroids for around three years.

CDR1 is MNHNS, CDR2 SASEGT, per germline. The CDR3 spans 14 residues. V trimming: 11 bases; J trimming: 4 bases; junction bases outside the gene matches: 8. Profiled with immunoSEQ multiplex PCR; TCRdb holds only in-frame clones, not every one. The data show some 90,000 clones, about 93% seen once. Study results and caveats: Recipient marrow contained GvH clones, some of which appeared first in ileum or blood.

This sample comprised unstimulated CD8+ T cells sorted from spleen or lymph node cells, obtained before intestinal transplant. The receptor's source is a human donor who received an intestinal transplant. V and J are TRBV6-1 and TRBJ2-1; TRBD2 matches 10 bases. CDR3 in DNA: TGTGCCGCTACAACTAGCGGGGATTACAATGAGCAGTTCTTC. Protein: CAATTSGDYNEQFF.